The 20 T cell receptor beta chains below all came from one sample that was sequenced in a study of blood T cell repertoires in COVID-19. Repertoires were generated with immunoSEQ multiplex PCR, while TCRdb's copy carries only in-frame clones and drops some. The data hold some 250,000 clones, with roughly 88% observed a single time. Input material: peripheral blood. The receptors shown here come from a woman aged 25 to 39 with acute or convalescent COVID-19.

V usage is TRBV4-3 and J usage is TRBJ1-3; maybe TRBD1 (5 bases). The CDR3 sequence is 15 residues long. The germline CDR1 and CDR2 sequences are LGHNA and YSLEER. V gave up 0 bases and J gave up 4 bases, with 10 bases separating them. DNA of the CDR3: TGCGCCAGCAGCCAAGATTTGGGGGGGGGAAACACCATATATTTT. Its translation is CASSQDLGGGNTIYF.

This chain links TRBV6-4 with TRBJ2-7; TRBD1 matches 9 bases. V shed 6 bases and J 4 bases; nucleotides not matched to a gene: 4. The CDR3 is 13 amino acids. Germline CDR1 MRHNA, CDR2 SNTAGT. The CDR3 sequence is CASSADRGYEQYF. The DNA for the CDR3 is TGTGCCAGCAGCGCGGACAGGGGTTACGAGCAGTACTTC.

The V and J genes are TRBV10-3 and TRBJ2-1, with TRBD2 identical over 13 bases. Trimming cost V 10 bases and J 7 bases; bases outside gene matches: 10. This CDR3 region has 15 residues. Per the germline V gene, CDR1 is ENHRY and CDR2 is SYGVKD. CDR3 bases: TGTGCCACCCGGACTAGCGGGAGAGTTTTGAATGAGCAGTTCTTC. This gives the protein CATRTSGRVLNEQFF.

The chain recombines TRBV4-2 with TRBJ1-2; TRBD1 matches at 7 bases. Germline CDR1 reads LGHNA; CDR2 reads YNFKEQ. The junction had 4 bases not matched to a gene; V was cut back by 1 base and J by 2 bases. This CDR3 is built from 15 residues. This CDR3 is CASSQAWGQNYGYTF. CDR3 nucleotides: TGTGCCAGCAGCCAAGCGTGGGGACAGAACTATGGCTACACCTTC.

The chain recombines TRBV30 with TRBJ2-3; 7 bases fit TRBD2. This CDR3 is built from 15 residues. Germline trimming cut 1 base from V and 5 bases from J; bases unmatched to any gene: 9. Germline V gene lookup returns CDR1 GTSNPN and CDR2 SVGIG (reference sequence). CDR3 in amino acids: CAWSGSGLRRDTQYF. Written as DNA, the CDR3 is TGTGCCTGGAGTGGTAGCGGGCTCAGGAGAGATACGCAGTATTTT.

The chain is built from TRBV4-1 and TRBJ2-5, with TRBD2 matching over 9 bases. This CDR3 region has 17 residues. Germline-derived CDR1 and CDR2 are MGHRA and YSYEKL. Trimming took 1 base from V and 1 from J; bases not matched to a gene: 7. Here the CDR3 DNA reads TGCGCCAGCAGCCAAGTATTGACTAGCGGACCCCAAGAGACCCAGTACTTC. Residues: CASSQVLTSGPQETQYF.

V usage is TRBV10-1 and J usage is TRBJ2-2; 14 nucleotides match TRBD2. This CDR3 has 17 residues. The junction had 4 bases not matched to a gene; V was cut back by 3 bases and J by 4 bases. Germline V gene data show CDR1 as WNHNN and CDR2 as SYGVQD (reference sequence). The CDR3 sequence is CASSDPGLAGVTGELFF. The CDR3 nucleotides are TGCGCCAGCAGTGATCCGGGACTAGCGGGAGTCACCGGGGAGCTGTTTTTT.

This chain connects TRBV19 to TRBJ2-2; 10 bases fit TRBD1. The CDR3 covers 16 residues. V shed 7 bases, J shed 2 bases, and the junction held 7 bases outside the gene matches. Per the germline V gene, CDR1 is LNHDA and CDR2 is SQIVND (reference sequence). CDR3 sequence: CASNDRGLINTGELFF. In DNA form, the CDR3 reads TGTGCCAGTAATGACAGGGGGCTAATTAACACCGGGGAGCTGTTTTTT.

The rearrangement uses TRBV10-3 and TRBJ2-7; 10 nucleotides agree with TRBD1. The CDR3 is 14 residues long. The germline V gene has CDR1 ENHRY and CDR2 SYGVKD. With 11 bases clipped from V and 2 bases from J, the junction kept 9 bases outside the gene matches. CDR3 DNA sequence: TGTGCCTCGGCCGGGACAGGGGAGGCCTACGAGCAGTACTTC. Protein: CASAGTGEAYEQYF.

The chain recombines TRBV12-3 or TRBV12-4 with TRBJ1-3, with no clear D. The CDR3 sequence is 12 residues long. Trimming removed 6 bases from V and 6 bases from J, with 9 bases in between. The CDR3 spells CASRTTLNTIYF. CDR3 sequence (DNA): TGTGCCAGCAGAACAACCTTAAACACCATATATTTT.

The gene calls are TRBV12-3 or TRBV12-4 and TRBJ1-5, with a tentative D call TRBD1 (6 bases). This CDR3 contains 13 residues. Trimming took 4 bases from V and 7 from J, leaving 11 bases between them. The CDR3 here is CASSYQGRQPQHF. The CDR3 DNA reads TGTGCCAGCAGTTACCAGGGGCGCCAGCCCCAGCATTTT.

Worth noting for this clone: An end of the junction differs from the germline gene, which may be a read error. This sequence joins TRBV29-1 and TRBJ2-7; tentatively, D is TRBD2 (6 bases). Germline CDR1 and CDR2: SQVTM and ANQGSEA. CDR3 length: 12 amino acids. CDR3 bases: TGCAGCGTTCCGGGGGATAGCCAGGCCATGGACTTC. Its translation is CSVPGDSQAMDF.

The rearrangement joins TRBV7-9 to TRBJ2-3, with 9 bases aligning to TRBD2. V dropped 5 bases and J dropped 5; count of bases not matched to a gene: 8. CDR1 and CDR2 (germline): SEHNR, FQNEAQ (reference sequence). CDR3 length: 15 amino acids. The CDR3 DNA reads TGTGCCAGCAGCCATAGCGGGAGAGGAGGAGATACGCAGTATTTT. Its protein is CASSHSGRGGDTQYF.

This clone was recorded only once. The V gene is TRBV4-1, the J gene TRBJ2-1, with 9 nucleotides matching TRBD2. Trimming cost V 2 bases and J 7 bases; bases outside gene matches: 15. Germline CDR1 reads MGHRA; CDR2 reads YSYEKL. CDR3 length: 18 amino acids. The CDR3 here is CASSQIAGGPVSNNEQFF. The CDR3 DNA is TGCGCCAGCAGCCAAATTGCGGGAGGGCCGGTGTCGAATAATGAGCAGTTCTTC.

This sequence joins TRBV30 and TRBJ2-7; 8 positions match TRBD2. The trim removed 5 bases at V and 12 bases at J, leaving 9 bases unmatched. CDR3 length: 11 residues. Germline V CDR1 and CDR2: GTSNPN, SVGIG (reference sequence). The CDR3 sequence is CAWDKSGSVYF. As DNA, the CDR3 is TGTGCCTGGGACAAGAGCGGGAGTGTGTACTTC.

V is TRBV9 and J is TRBJ2-3; 13 bases align to TRBD2. This CDR3 has 16 residues. In germline, CDR1 is SGDLS, CDR2 YYNGEE. V trimming: 4 bases; J trimming: 5 bases; junction bases outside the gene matches: 7. The CDR3 reads CASSSGLAGVQDTQYF. For the CDR3, the DNA is TGTGCCAGCAGCTCAGGACTAGCGGGAGTTCAAGATACGCAGTATTTT.

This chain joins TRBV28 and TRBJ1-6, with no clear D. Trimming took off 6 bases at V and 6 bases at J, with 15 bases between the two ends. The V gene's germline CDR1 is MDHEN and CDR2 SYDVKM. This CDR3 has 15 amino acids. This CDR3 reads CASRPVGVTNSPLHF. CDR3 sequence (DNA): TGTGCCAGCAGGCCGGTGGGAGTTACTAATTCACCCCTCCACTTT.

This rearrangement joins TRBV19 to TRBJ2-7, with 9 bases lining up with TRBD2. The trim removed 4 bases at V and 4 bases at J, leaving 5 bases unmatched. The CDR3 totals 14 residues. Germline CDR1 reads LNHDA; CDR2 reads SQIVND (reference sequence). CDR3 DNA: TGTGCCAGTAGTAGGGCTAGCGGGATTTACGAGCAGTACTTC. This encodes CASSRASGIYEQYF. Together with reference TRBV19 and TRBJ2-7, the CDR3 gives the full variable domain: DGGITQSPKYLFRKEGQNVTLSCEQNLNHDAMYWYRQDPGQGLRLIYYSQIVNDFQKGDIAEGYSVSREKKESFPLTVTSAQKNPTAFYLCASSRASGIYEQYFGPGTRLTVT.

The J gene is TRBJ2-7, the V gene TRBV13; unclear D gene. The CDR3 totals 13 residues. In germline, CDR1 is PRHDT, CDR2 FYEKMQ (reference sequence). V was clipped by 5 bases and J by 2 bases, with 10 bases between them. The CDR3 spells CASSLSGAYEQYF. The DNA of the CDR3 is TGTGCCAGCAGCCTTAGTGGAGCCTACGAGCAGTACTTC.

This clone showed up just a few times. In the same sample, other DNA sequences code for this CDR3. V is TRBV1 and J is TRBJ1-2. TRBV1 is a pseudogene locus. The CDR3 extends over 16 amino acids. CDR3 in DNA: TGCACCAGCAGCCACCGTGGTCGGGGGGGAAGGTGGGGCTACACCTTC. Its protein product is CTSSHRGRGGRWGYTF.